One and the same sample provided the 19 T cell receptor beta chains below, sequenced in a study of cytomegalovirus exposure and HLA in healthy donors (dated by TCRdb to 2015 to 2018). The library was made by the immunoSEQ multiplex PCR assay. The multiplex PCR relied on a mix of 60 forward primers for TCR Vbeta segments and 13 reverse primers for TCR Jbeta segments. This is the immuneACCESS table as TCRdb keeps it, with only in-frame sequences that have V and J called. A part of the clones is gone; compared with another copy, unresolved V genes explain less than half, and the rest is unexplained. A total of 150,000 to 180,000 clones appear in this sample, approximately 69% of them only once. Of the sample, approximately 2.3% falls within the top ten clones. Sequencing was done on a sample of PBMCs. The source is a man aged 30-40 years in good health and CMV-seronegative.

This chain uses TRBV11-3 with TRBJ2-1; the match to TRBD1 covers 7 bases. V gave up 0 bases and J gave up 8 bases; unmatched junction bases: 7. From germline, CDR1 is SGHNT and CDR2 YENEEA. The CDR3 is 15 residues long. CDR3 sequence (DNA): TGTGCCAGCAGCTTAGAGTCAGGGGGTCGGGATGAGCAGTTCTTC. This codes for CASSLESGGRDEQFF.

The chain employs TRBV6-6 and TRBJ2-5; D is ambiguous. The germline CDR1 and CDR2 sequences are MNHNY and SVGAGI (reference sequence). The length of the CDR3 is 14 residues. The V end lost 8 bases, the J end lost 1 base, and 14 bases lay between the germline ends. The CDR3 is CASVLGRFQETQYF. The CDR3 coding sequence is TGTGCCAGCGTGCTGGGCCGCTTCCAAGAGACCCAGTACTTC.

DNA of the CDR3: TGTGCCAGCAGTTTACGAGGGGGACAGGGTCCTTGGCGCTCACCCCTCCACTTT. This translates into CASSLRGGQGPWRSPLHF. This chain joins TRBV28 and TRBJ1-6, with 9 bases that match TRBD1. V shed 2 bases and J 10 bases; nucleotides not matched to a gene: 15. This CDR3 is built from 18 residues. The V gene's germline CDR1 is MDHEN and CDR2 SYDVKM.

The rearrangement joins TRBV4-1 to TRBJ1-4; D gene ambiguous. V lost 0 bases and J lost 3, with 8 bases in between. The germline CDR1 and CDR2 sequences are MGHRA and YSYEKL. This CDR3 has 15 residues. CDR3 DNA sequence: TGCGCCAGCAGCCAAGAAACAGCCTCTAATGAAAAACTGTTTTTT. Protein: CASSQETASNEKLFF.

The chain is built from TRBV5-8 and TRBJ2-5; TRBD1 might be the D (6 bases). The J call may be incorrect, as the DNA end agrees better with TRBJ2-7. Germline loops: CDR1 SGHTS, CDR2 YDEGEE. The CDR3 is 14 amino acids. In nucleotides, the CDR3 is TGTGCCAGCAGCTTGGCGGGGTCAGGGGACGAGCAGTACTTC. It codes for CASSLAGSGDEQYF.

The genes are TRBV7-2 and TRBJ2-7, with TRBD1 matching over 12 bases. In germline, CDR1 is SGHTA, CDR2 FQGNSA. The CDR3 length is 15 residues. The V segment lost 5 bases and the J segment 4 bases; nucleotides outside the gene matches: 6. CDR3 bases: TGTGCCAGCAGCGGGGGGGACAGGGGGCTATACGAGCAGTACTTC. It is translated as CASSGGDRGLYEQYF.

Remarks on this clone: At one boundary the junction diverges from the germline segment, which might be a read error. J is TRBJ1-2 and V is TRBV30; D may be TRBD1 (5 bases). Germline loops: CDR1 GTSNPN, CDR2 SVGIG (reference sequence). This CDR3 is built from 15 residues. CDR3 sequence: CAWSVPFVGGDGYPF. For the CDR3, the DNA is TGTGCCTGGAGTGTACCTTTTGTCGGGGGAGATGGCTACCCCTTC.

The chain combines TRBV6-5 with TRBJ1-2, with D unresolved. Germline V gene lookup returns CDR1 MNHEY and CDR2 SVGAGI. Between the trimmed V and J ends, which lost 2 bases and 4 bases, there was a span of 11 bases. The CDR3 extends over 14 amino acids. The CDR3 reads CASSYRAGGYGYTF. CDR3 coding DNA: TGTGCCAGCAGTTACAGGGCAGGAGGCTATGGCTACACCTTC.

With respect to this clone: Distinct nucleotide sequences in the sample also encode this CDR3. The CDR3 nucleotides are TGTGCCAGCTCAACCCCTAGCGGGGGAATCTACGAGCAGTACTTC. It encodes CASSTPSGGIYEQYF. The V call is TRBV18, the J call TRBJ2-7; TRBD2 agrees at 10 bases. From germline, CDR1 is KGHSH and CDR2 LQKENI. J was trimmed by 3 bases and V by 5 bases; bases with no gene match: 7. The CDR3 length is 15 residues.

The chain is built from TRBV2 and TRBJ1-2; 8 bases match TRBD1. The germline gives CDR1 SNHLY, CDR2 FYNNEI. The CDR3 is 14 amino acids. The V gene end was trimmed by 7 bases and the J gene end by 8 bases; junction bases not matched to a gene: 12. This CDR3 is CASILQTGVSGYTF. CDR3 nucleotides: TGTGCCAGCATCCTCCAGACAGGGGTTAGCGGCTACACCTTC. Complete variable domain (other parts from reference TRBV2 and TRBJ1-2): EPEVTQTPSHQVTQMGQEVILRCVPISNHLYFYWYRQILGQKVEFLVSFYNNEISEKSEIFDDQFSVERPDGSNFTLKIRSTKLEDSAMYFCASILQTGVSGYTFGSGTRLTVV.

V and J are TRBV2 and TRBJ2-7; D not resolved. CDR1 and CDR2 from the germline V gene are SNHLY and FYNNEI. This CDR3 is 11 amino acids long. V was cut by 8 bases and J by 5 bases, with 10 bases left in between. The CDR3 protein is CASSFRDEQYF. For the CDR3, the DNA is TGTGCCAGCTCCTTTCGAGACGAGCAGTACTTC.

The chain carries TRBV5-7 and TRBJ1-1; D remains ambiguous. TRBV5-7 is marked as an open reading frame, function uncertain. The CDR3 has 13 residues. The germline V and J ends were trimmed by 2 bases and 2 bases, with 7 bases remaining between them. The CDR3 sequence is CASSLGVNTEAFF. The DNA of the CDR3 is TGTGCCAGCAGCTTAGGAGTTAACACTGAAGCTTTCTTT.

CDR3 sequence: CASSLAGGTYEQYF. CDR3 nucleotide sequence: TGTGCCAGCAGCTTAGCGGGGGGTACCTACGAGCAGTACTTC. The rearrangement uses TRBV13 and TRBJ2-7; 7 bases agree with TRBD2. Germline CDR1 PRHDT, CDR2 FYEKMQ (reference sequence). V shed 1 base and J 2 bases; nucleotides not matched to a gene: 2. This CDR3 has 14 residues. The complete variable domain, with remaining parts taken from reference TRBV13 and TRBJ2-7, reads AAGVIQSPRHLIKEKRETATLKCYPIPRHDTVYWYQQGPGQDPQFLISFYEKMQSDKGSIPDRFSAQQFSDYHSELNMSSLELGDSALYFCASSLAGGTYEQYFGPGTRLTVT.

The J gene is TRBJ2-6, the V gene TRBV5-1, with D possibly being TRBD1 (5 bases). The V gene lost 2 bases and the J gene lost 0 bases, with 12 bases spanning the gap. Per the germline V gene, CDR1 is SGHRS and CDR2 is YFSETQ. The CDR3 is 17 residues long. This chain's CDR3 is CASSFFKRGSGANVLTF. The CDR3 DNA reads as TGCGCCAGCAGCTTCTTTAAAAGGGGCTCTGGGGCCAACGTCCTGACTTTC.

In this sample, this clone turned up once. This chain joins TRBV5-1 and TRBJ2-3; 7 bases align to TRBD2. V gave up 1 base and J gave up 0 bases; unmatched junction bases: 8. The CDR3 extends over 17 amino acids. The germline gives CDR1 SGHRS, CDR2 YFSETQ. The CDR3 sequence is CASSLLSGTTSTDTQYF. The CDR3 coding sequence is TGCGCCAGCAGCTTGTTGAGCGGGACTACTAGCACAGATACGCAGTATTTT.

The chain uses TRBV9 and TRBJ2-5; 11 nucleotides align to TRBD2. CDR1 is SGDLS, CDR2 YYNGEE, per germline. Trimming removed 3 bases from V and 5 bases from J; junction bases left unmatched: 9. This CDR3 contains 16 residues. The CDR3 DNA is TGTGCCAGCAGCGAGAGATTAGCGGGGGGGCGGGAGACCCAGTACTTC. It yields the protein CASSERLAGGRETQYF. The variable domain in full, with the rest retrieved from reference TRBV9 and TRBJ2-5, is DSGVTQTPKHLITATGQRVTLRCSPRSGDLSVYWYQQSLDQGLQFLIQYYNGEERAKGNILERFSAQQFPDLHSELNLSSLELGDSALYFCASSERLAGGRETQYFGPGTRLLVL.

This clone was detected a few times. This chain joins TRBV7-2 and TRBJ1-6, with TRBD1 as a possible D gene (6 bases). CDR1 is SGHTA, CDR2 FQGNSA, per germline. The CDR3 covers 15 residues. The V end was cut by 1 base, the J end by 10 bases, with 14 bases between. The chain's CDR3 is CASSLGRRGGSPLHF. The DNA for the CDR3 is TGTGCCAGCAGCTTAGGGCGCAGGGGTGGGTCACCCCTCCACTTT.

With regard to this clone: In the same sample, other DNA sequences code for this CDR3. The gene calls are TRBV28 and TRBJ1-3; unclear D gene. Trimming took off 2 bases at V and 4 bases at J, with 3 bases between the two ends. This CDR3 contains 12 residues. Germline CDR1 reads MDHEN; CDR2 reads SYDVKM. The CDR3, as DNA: TGTGCCAGCAGTTTAGAGGGAAACACCATATATTTT. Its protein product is CASSLEGNTIYF.

The CDR3 DNA follows: TGTGCCAGCAGCCTGAGCGGGGGGCGCACCGGGGAGCTGTTTTTT. Its protein product is CASSLSGGRTGELFF. The J gene is TRBJ2-2, the V gene TRBV7-8, with 9 bases lining up with TRBD2. This CDR3 is built from 15 residues. The junction had 5 bases not matched to a gene; V was cut back by 5 bases and J by 4 bases. Germline V lookup: CDR1 SGHVS, CDR2 FQNEAQ. Filled out from reference TRBV7-8 and TRBJ2-2, the complete variable domain reads GAGVSQSPRYKVAKRGQDVALRCDPISGHVSLFWYQQALGQGPEFLTYFQNEAQLDKSGLPSDRFFAERPEGSVSTLKIQRTQQEDSAVYLCASSLSGGRTGELFFGEGSRLTVL.